The text below deals with one TCR beta chain. Its antigen is as yet unknown. It was with a sample-barcoded 5' primer and a J-beta primer mix that a second PCR of roughly 7 to 12 cycles was run. TCRdb redid the calling of the 5' RACE reads with MiXCR, one entry per CDR3 protein. The table records approximately 360,000 distinct CDR3 sequences, 45% to 65% of them present only once. No fewer than 6 million PBMCs went into each sample. This sample is drawn from a study of blood T cells in healthy people across ages. Study-wide results and limits: Age advanced and TCR beta diversity per million T cells fell, roughly linearly.

Germline CDR1 reads DFQATT; CDR2 reads SNEGSKA (reference sequence). The CDR3 extends over 11 amino acids. V shed 3 bases and J shed 4 bases, with 7 bases lying between them. This sequence joins TRBV20-1 and TRBJ2-7; D is unclear. The sequenced sample consisted of blood. This TCR was sampled from a man aged 55-75 years in good health. This chain's CDR3 is CSARERYEQYF. As DNA, the CDR3 is TGCAGTGCTAGGGAGCGATACGAGCAGTACTTC.